A selection of T cell receptor beta chains follows, all from one sample in a study of human T cells and chemical hapten exposure. Each CDR3 protein gets one entry after TCRdb re-called the RACE reads with MiXCR. The data contain over 30,000 distinct CDR3 sequences, roughly 7.6% of them singletons. The source material was whole blood, sampled in connection with sensitization to the hapten diphenylcyclopropenone (DPC). Source of these receptors: a woman aged 45-65 years with alopecia areata. Some clones in this sample may be carry-over from other donors' samples. CDR3s include the opening cysteine and the closing phenylalanine or tryptophan. D genes are given only for firm matches. Size tells how often a clone was seen (once, few, many) or the class of an expanded clone, and some rows leave it out.

D gene	J gene	CDR3 length	clone size	V gene	CDR3 protein	CDR3 DNA
TRBD2	TRBJ2-3	17	.	TRBV4-1	CTSSQDISGTPTDTQYF	TGCACCAGCAGCCAAGATATAAGCGGGACTCCCACAGATACGCAGTATTTT
.	TRBJ1-5	14	many	TRBV14	CASSYQGPSTAQHF	TGTGCCAGCAGCTACCAGGGGCCCTCGACAGCCCAGCATTTT
.	TRBJ2-7	15	.	TRBV3-1	CASSPTVIAPYEQYF	TGTGCCAGCAGCCCGACTGTAATAGCCCCCTACGAGCAGTACTTC
.	TRBJ1-5	13	many	TRBV18	CASSAALNQPQHF	TGTGCCAGCTCAGCAGCCCTAAATCAGCCCCAGCATTTT
.	TRBJ2-7	14	many	TRBV10-3	CAISEFSGGHEQYF	TGTGCCATCAGTGAGTTCTCCGGGGGCCACGAGCAGTACTTC
.	TRBJ2-1	13	many	TRBV6-2/TRBV6-3	CASSTRGNNEQFF	TGTGCCAGCAGCACGAGGGGCAACAATGAGCAGTTCTTC
TRBD1	TRBJ2-1	15	many	TRBV5-1	CASSSQGAGIMGQFF	TGCGCCAGCAGCTCACAGGGGGCAGGAATAATGGGGCAGTTCTTC
TRBD1	TRBJ2-7	11	many	TRBV29-1	CSAKQGAGQYF	TGCAGCGCGAAACAGGGGGCGGGGCAGTACTTC
TRBD1	TRBJ1-4	15	many	TRBV7-8	CASSPRGLSHEKLFF	TGTGCCAGCAGCCCCAGGGGGCTAAGCCATGAAAAACTGTTTTTT
TRBD1	TRBJ2-3	15	.	TRBV28	CASSPGTGRQDTQYF	TGTGCCAGCAGTCCAGGGACAGGGAGACAAGATACGCAGTATTTT
TRBD2	TRBJ2-6	17	many	TRBV5-1	CASSFGLAGYGANVLTF	TGCGCCAGCAGCTTTGGACTAGCGGGATATGGGGCCAACGTCCTGACTTTC
.	TRBJ1-5	13	many	TRBV24-1	CATSGQFNQPQHF	TGTGCCACCAGCGGACAGTTCAATCAGCCCCAGCATTTT
.	TRBJ2-1	18	.	TRBV6-2/TRBV6-3	CASSPTSLAVSSYNEQFF	TGTGCCAGCAGTCCCACCTCTTTAGCGGTGAGCTCCTACAATGAGCAGTTCTTC
TRBD1	TRBJ2-2	19	.	TRBV12-3/TRBV12-4	CASNIRDRGLNLNTGELFF	TGTGCCAGCAATATCCGGGACAGGGGGCTAAATCTGAACACCGGGGAGCTGTTTTTT
TRBD2	TRBJ2-3	17	many	TRBV3-1	CASSGTSGRLLADTQYF	TGTGCCAGCAGCGGGACTAGCGGGAGACTACTGGCAGATACGCAGTATTTT
.	TRBJ1-4	12	few	TRBV29-1	CSVGEPDEKLFF	TGCAGCGTTGGGGAACCCGACGAAAAACTGTTTTTT
TRBD1	TRBJ2-7	15	many	TRBV7-6	CASSPRTGSSYEQYF	TGTGCCAGCAGCCCGCGGACAGGGAGCTCCTACGAGCAGTACTTC
TRBD1	TRBJ1-1	13	many	TRBV6-5	CASSLDRGTEAFF	TGTGCCAGCAGTCTGGACAGGGGCACTGAAGCTTTCTTT
.	TRBJ1-4	14	many	TRBV2	CASSAPLPNEKLFF	TGTGCCAGCAGTGCCCCATTACCTAATGAAAAACTGTTTTTT
.	TRBJ1-2	13	many	TRBV30	CAWSVPGNYGYTF	TGTGCCTGGAGTGTACCCGGGAACTATGGCTACACCTTC
.	TRBJ2-2	15	.	TRBV20-1	CSARVAGLNTGELFF	TGCAGTGCTAGAGTGGCAGGGTTGAACACCGGGGAGCTGTTTTTT
TRBD2	TRBJ2-3	14	.	TRBV28	CASIGTSGTDTQYF	TGTGCCAGCATTGGGACTAGCGGCACAGATACGCAGTATTTT
.	TRBJ2-3	13	.	TRBV2	CASNQASTDTQYF	TGTGCCAGCAACCAGGCTAGCACAGATACGCAGTATTTT